This T cell receptor (beta chain) was identified during a study of blood T cell repertoires in COVID-19. Study details: From the United States, Italy and Spain came samples of acute and convalescent COVID-19.

Participants spanned ages roughly 18 to 90 years and resided in about 24 US areas. Self-reported history from a screening survey and questionnaire set each donor's cohort. Profiled with immunoSEQ multiplex PCR; TCRdb holds only in-frame clones, not every one. The sample lists around 320,000 clones, around 90% occurring once. Trimming took 7 bases from V and 3 from J; bases not matched to a gene: 6. CDR3 length: 16 amino acids. CDR1 is LNHDA, CDR2 SQIVND, per germline (reference sequence). This TCR was recovered from a young woman with acute COVID-19. Sequenced sample: PBMCs or T cells enriched from blood (not recorded which). V usage is TRBV19 and J usage is TRBJ2-1; 13 nucleotides agree with TRBD2. CDR3: CASKLAGGGYYNEQFF. CDR3 nucleotide sequence: TGTGCCAGTAAACTAGCGGGAGGGGGGTACTACAATGAGCAGTTCTTC. Together with reference TRBV19 and TRBJ2-1, the CDR3 gives the full variable domain: DGGITQSPKYLFRKEGQNVTLSCEQNLNHDAMYWYRQDPGQGLRLIYYSQIVNDFQKGDIAEGYSVSREKKESFPLTVTSAQKNPTAFYLCASKLAGGGYYNEQFFGPGTRLTVL.